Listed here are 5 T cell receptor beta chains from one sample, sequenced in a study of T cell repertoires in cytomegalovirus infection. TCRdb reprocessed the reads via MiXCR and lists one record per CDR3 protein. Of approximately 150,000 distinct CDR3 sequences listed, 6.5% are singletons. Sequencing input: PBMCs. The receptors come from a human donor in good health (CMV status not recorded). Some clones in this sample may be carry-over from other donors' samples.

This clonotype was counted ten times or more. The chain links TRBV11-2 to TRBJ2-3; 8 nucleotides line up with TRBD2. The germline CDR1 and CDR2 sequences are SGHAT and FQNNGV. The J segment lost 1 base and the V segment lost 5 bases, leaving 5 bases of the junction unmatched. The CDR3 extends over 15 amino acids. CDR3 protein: CASSTGLVRTDTQYF. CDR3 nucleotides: TGTGCCAGCAGCACGGGACTAGTCCGCACAGATACGCAGTATTTT. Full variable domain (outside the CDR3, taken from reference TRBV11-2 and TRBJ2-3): EAGVAQSPRYKIIEKRQSVAFWCNPISGHATLYWYQQILGQGPKLLIQFQNNGVVDDSQLPKDRFSAERLKGVDSTLKIQPAKLEDSAVYLCASSTGLVRTDTQYFGPGTRLTVL.

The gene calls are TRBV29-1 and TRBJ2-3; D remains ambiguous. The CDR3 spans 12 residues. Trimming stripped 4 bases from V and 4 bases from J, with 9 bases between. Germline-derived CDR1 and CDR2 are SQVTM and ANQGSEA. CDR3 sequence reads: CSVVRHADTQYF. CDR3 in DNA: TGCAGCGTTGTAAGGCACGCAGATACGCAGTATTTT.

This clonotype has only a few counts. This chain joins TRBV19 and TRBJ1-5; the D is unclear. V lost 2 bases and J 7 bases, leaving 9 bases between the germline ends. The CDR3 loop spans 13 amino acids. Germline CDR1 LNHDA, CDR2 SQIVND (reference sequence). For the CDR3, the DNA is TGTGCCAGTAGTATACAAAGGGAACAGCCCCAGCATTTT. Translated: CASSIQREQPQHF.

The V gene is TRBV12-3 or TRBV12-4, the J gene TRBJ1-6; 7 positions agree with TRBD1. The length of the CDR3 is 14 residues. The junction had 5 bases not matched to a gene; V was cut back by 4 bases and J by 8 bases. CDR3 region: CASSSGGGDSPLHF. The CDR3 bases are TGTGCCAGCAGTTCAGGGGGGGGAGATTCACCCCTCCACTTT.

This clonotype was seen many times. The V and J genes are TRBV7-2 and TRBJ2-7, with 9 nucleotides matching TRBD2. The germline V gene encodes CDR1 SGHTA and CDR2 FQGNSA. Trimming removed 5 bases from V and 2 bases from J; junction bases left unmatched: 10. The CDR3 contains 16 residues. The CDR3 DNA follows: TGTGCCAGCAGCGCGAGGCCAGCGGGGGGTCCCTACGAGCAGTACTTC. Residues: CASSARPAGGPYEQYF.